This T cell receptor beta chain was documented in a study of cytotoxic CD8 clonotypes in ibrutinib-treated CLL. Study-wide background: Response material was collected after a median approximately 12 months of treatment, range 6 to 36. Samples showed on average about 250,000 productive templates and roughly 90,000 productive rearrangements. Whole-study findings and limits: Sampling times, which were not matched between the groups, differed between sustained-remission patients and progressing patients.

For this clone: The antigen is not known. Other DNA sequences in the same sample also yield this CDR3.

V shed 4 bases and J shed 7 bases, with 23 bases lying between them. This CDR3 has 15 amino acids. Germline V gene lookup returns CDR1 GTSNPN and CDR2 SVGIG (reference sequence). Deep sequencing aimed at 1 in 200,000 to 1 in 1 million T cells' resolution. Only in-frame clones appear in the TCRdb table, and some are missing; sequencing was by immunoSEQ multiplex PCR. The table lists over 130,000 clones, about 84% of them singletons. The receptor was isolated from a human donor with chronic lymphocytic leukemia. Sequencing was performed on PBMCs, taken after 36 months of ibrutinib treatment. The chain joins TRBV30 to TRBJ2-7; the D is unclear. The CDR3 DNA follows: TGTGCCTGGACGGGCGGCGTCTTCATGGCCGGGGAGCAGTACTTC. Translating gives CAWTGGVFMAGEQYF. Based on the CDR3 plus reference TRBV30 and TRBJ2-7, the full variable domain is SQTIHQWPATLVQPVGSPLSLECTVEGTSNPNLYWYRQAAGRGLQLLFYSVGIGQISSEVPQNLSASRPQDRQFILSSKKLLLSDSGFYLCAWTGGVFMAGEQYFGPGTRLTVT.